This entry describes one T cell receptor beta chain. What it recognizes is unknown. This sample is drawn from a study of OX40 agonist ivuxolimab in advanced cancers. Study overall: Hepatocellular carcinoma, melanoma, renal cell or head and neck cancer occurred in dose-escalation patients. Study-wide findings and caveats: Among T cells, CD8+ cells averaged more expanded clones than CD4+ cells.

Generated by immunoSEQ multiplex PCR, the TCRdb table keeps only in-frame clones and is missing some. The table lists tens of thousands of clones, around 82% of them singletons, with about 4% in the top ten. The trim removed 4 bases at V and 7 bases at J, leaving 9 bases unmatched. The germline V gene has CDR1 SEHNR and CDR2 FQNEAQ (reference sequence). The CDR3 covers 17 residues. Sample: CD4+ or CD8+ T cells sorted from blood, taken in a trial of the OX40 agonist ivuxolimab. This chain uses TRBV7-9 with TRBJ2-2, with TRBD2 identical over 13 bases. The sequence was obtained from an adult with an advanced solid tumor such as melanoma, head and neck, liver or kidney cancer. The CDR3 loop is CASSSWGTSGILGELFF. CDR3 DNA sequence: TGTGCCAGCAGCTCGTGGGGGACTAGCGGGATTCTCGGGGAGCTGTTTTTT.